The clone carrying this TCR beta chain was observed a single time. The antigen is not known. This record belongs to a study of cytomegalovirus exposure and HLA in healthy donors. Whole-study results and caveats: Later on, an analysis tied 15,000 or so TCR beta sequences to HLA alleles at 0.05 false discovery rate.

Amplification used 60 Vbeta primers and 13 Jbeta primers. Profiled with immunoSEQ multiplex PCR; TCRdb holds only in-frame clones, not every one. The sample gives 220,000 or so clones, approximately 78% of which show up once; 2.5% to 3.5% is in the top ten. The J segment lost 4 bases and the V segment lost 3 bases, leaving 9 bases of the junction unmatched. This CDR3 has 16 residues. Germline CDR1 is MDHEN and CDR2 is SYDVKM. V gene TRBV28 combines with J gene TRBJ2-7; TRBD2 matches 10 bases. The TCR comes from a woman between 35 and 50 years old in good health and CMV-seronegative. The sample consisted of PBMCs. CDR3 coding DNA: TGTGCCAGCAGTTTCCCATCTAGCGGGAGTAGTTACGAGCAGTACTTC. It specifies CASSFPSSGSSYEQYF. Combining the CDR3 with reference TRBV28 and TRBJ2-7 gives the whole variable domain DVKVTQSSRYLVKRTGEKVFLECVQDMDHENMFWYRQDPGLGLRLIYFSYDVKMKEKGDIPEGYSVSREKKERFSLILESASTNQTSMYLCASSFPSSGSSYEQYFGPGTRLTVT.